Listed below are T cell receptor beta chains from one sample, sequenced in a study of control samples from healthy donors and cancer patients. Sequencing was performed with immunoSEQ multiplex PCR; in TCRdb, only in-frame clones are kept and a portion is missing. The sample lists 150,000 to 200,000 clones, around 96% occurring once. Sequenced material: blood. The receptors stem from a woman in her 30s in good health. The CDR3 runs from the conserved cysteine through the conserved F or W. A D gene is named only where the DNA matches it firmly. Rows may omit the clone size; those that give it use once, few, many or a size class.

d_call,v_call,j_call,clone_size,cdr3_aa,cdr3_nt
NA,TRBV10-3,TRBJ2-1,NA,CAIYGGTYNEQFF,TGTGCCATCTATGGGGGGACTTACAATGAGCAGTTCTTC
NA,TRBV5-6,TRBJ2-2,NA,CASSLMVGDTGELFF,TGTGCCAGCAGCCTAATGGTCGGGGACACCGGGGAGCTGTTTTTT
NA,TRBV28,TRBJ2-7,NA,CASSLVGEQYF,TGTGCCAGCAGTTTAGTTGGGGAGCAGTACTTC
TRBD1,TRBV5-1,TRBJ2-3,once,CASVAYSGTGTQYF,TGCGCCAGCGTCGCGTATTCCGGGACAGGGACGCAGTATTTT
NA,TRBV24-1,TRBJ2-1,NA,CATSDSSVSSYNEQFF,TGTGCCACCAGTGATTCCAGCGTTTCCTCCTACAATGAGCAGTTCTTC
TRBD2,TRBV7-9,TRBJ2-3,NA,CASSSGLAISTDTQYF,TGTGCCAGCAGCTCAGGACTAGCGATTAGCACAGATACGCAGTATTTT
TRBD1,TRBV9,TRBJ1-2,NA,CASSVGGQGVQGYTF,TGTGCCAGCAGCGTAGGGGGACAGGGGGTCCAAGGCTACACCTTC
TRBD2,TRBV10-3,TRBJ2-1,once,CAISEGTSGMRPYNEQFF,TGTGCCATCAGTGAAGGGACTAGCGGGATGAGGCCCTACAATGAGCAGTTCTTC
NA,TRBV28,TRBJ1-6,NA,CASSPTGIDSPLHF,TGTGCCAGCAGCCCCACAGGGATCGACTCACCCCTCCACTTT
NA,TRBV6-6,TRBJ2-5,NA,CASSYSGLTETQYF,TGTGCCAGCAGTTACTCCGGATTGACGGAGACCCAGTACTTC
NA,TRBV18,TRBJ1-4,once,CASSEGYEKLFF,TGTGCCAGCTCGGAGGGGTATGAAAAACTGTTTTTT
NA,TRBV7-2,TRBJ2-3,NA,CASSLPVADTQYF,TGTGCCAGCAGCTTACCCGTAGCAGATACGCAGTATTTT
TRBD1,TRBV5-4,TRBJ1-2,NA,CASSSGQDIYGYTF,TGTGCCAGCAGTTCCGGACAGGATATATATGGCTACACCTTC
NA,TRBV30,TRBJ1-4,NA,CAWQNRVYEKLFF,TGTGCCTGGCAGAACAGGGTTTATGAAAAACTGTTTTTT
TRBD2,TRBV2,TRBJ2-2,NA,CASSEAPLAGSGELFF,TGTGCCAGCAGTGAAGCGCCTCTAGCGGGATCAGGGGAGCTGTTTTTT
NA,TRBV19,TRBJ1-5,NA,CASSYRANQPQHF,TGTGCCAGTAGTTACAGGGCCAATCAGCCCCAGCATTTT
NA,TRBV6-5,TRBJ1-4,NA,CASTAVTREKLFF,TGTGCCAGCACCGCAGTGACAAGGGAAAAACTGTTTTTT
NA,TRBV2,TRBJ1-2,NA,CASSVDSGYGYTF,TGTGCCAGCAGTGTAGACAGTGGATATGGCTACACCTTC
NA,TRBV15,TRBJ2-1,NA,CATSRVAHPRGGEQFF,TGTGCCACCAGCAGAGTGGCACACCCCAGGGGTGGTGAGCAGTTCTTC
TRBD2,TRBV9,TRBJ2-1,NA,CASSVFGGRAHGEQFF,TGTGCCAGCAGCGTATTTGGGGGGAGGGCCCACGGTGAGCAGTTCTTC
NA,TRBV30,TRBJ1-5,NA,CAWSRQENQPQHF,TGTGCCTGGAGCCGACAGGAGAATCAGCCCCAGCATTTT
TRBD1,TRBV28,TRBJ1-4,NA,CASRTRQGAGRNEKLFF,TGTGCCAGCAGGACAAGACAGGGGGCCGGGCGTAATGAAAAACTGTTTTTT
NA,TRBV29-1,TRBJ2-6,once,CSVVESSGANVLTF,TGCAGCGTGGTAGAAAGCTCTGGGGCCAACGTCCTGACTTTC
NA,TRBV14,TRBJ1-1,once,CASSQEFSTEAFF,TGTGCCAGCAGCCAAGAGTTCTCCACTGAAGCTTTCTTT
TRBD1,TRBV5-1,TRBJ2-5,NA,CASSLRTGGNQETQYF,TGCGCCAGCAGCCTACGGACAGGGGGGAATCAAGAGACCCAGTACTTC
TRBD1,TRBV28,TRBJ1-2,NA,CASSSPLGQGSFGYTF,TGTGCCAGCAGTTCCCCCCTGGGACAGGGTTCTTTTGGCTACACCTTC
NA,TRBV7-9,TRBJ1-5,NA,CASSRTTGQINQPQHF,TGTGCCAGCAGCCGAACCACGGGACAAATCAATCAGCCCCAGCATTTT
NA,TRBV4-1,TRBJ2-7,NA,CASSEERQEGYEQYF,TGCGCCAGCAGCGAGGAAAGGCAGGAGGGTTACGAGCAGTACTTC
NA,TRBV28,TRBJ1-2,NA,CASSSKKNDGYTF,TGTGCCAGCAGTTCTAAAAAAAATGATGGCTACACCTTC
TRBD1,TRBV4-1,TRBJ2-5,NA,CASSQDRDAAQYF,TGCGCCAGCAGCCAGGACAGGGACGCGGCCCAGTACTTC
NA,TRBV6-1,TRBJ2-1,NA,CASSDQSFSYNEQFF,TGTGCCAGCAGTGACCAAAGTTTCTCCTACAATGAGCAGTTCTTC
NA,TRBV15,TRBJ1-5,NA,CATSKGRTGQPQHF,TGTGCCACCAGCAAGGGTCGGACGGGTCAGCCCCAGCATTTT
TRBD1,TRBV19,TRBJ1-2,NA,CASSPDRVYGYTF,TGTGCCAGTAGCCCCGACAGGGTTTATGGCTACACCTTC
TRBD1,TRBV30,TRBJ2-7,NA,CAWSVAQGAYEQYF,TGTGCCTGGAGTGTAGCGCAGGGGGCGTACGAGCAGTACTTC
NA,TRBV4-1,TRBJ1-1,once,CASSPPQGRTEAFF,TGCGCCAGCAGCCCCCCGCAGGGTCGCACTGAAGCTTTCTTT
TRBD1,TRBV12-5,TRBJ2-5,NA,CASGLGLGQTYQETQYF,TGTGCTAGTGGCCTAGGGCTGGGACAGACTTACCAAGAGACCCAGTACTTC
NA,TRBV14,TRBJ2-7,once,CASSQDRGLGEQYF,TGTGCCAGCAGCCAAGATCGGGGATTGGGCGAGCAGTACTTC
TRBD1,TRBV4-1,TRBJ2-4,NA,CASTSLFTGAGDIQYF,TGCGCCAGCACGTCACTATTCACAGGGGCCGGGGACATTCAGTACTTC
NA,TRBV6-5,TRBJ1-6,NA,CASKQSSYNSPLHF,TGTGCCAGCAAACAGAGCTCCTATAATTCACCCCTCCACTTT
TRBD1,TRBV15,TRBJ1-4,NA,CATSRESTGGEKLFF,TGTGCCACCAGCAGAGAGTCAACAGGGGGTGAAAAACTGTTTTTT
NA,TRBV7-9,TRBJ1-4,NA,CASSRDLPDEKLFF,TGTGCCAGCAGTAGGGACCTTCCAGACGAAAAACTGTTTTTT
TRBD1,TRBV20-1,TRBJ2-7,NA,CSASMDRGHQMHF,TGCAGTGCTAGTATGGACAGGGGGCACCAGATGCACTTC
TRBD1,TRBV6-5,TRBJ1-1,NA,CASSRTGGGDTEAFF,TGTGCCAGCAGCCGGACAGGGGGCGGGGACACTGAAGCTTTCTTT
TRBD1,TRBV25-1,TRBJ2-1,NA,CASTNRGMKNEQFF,TGTGCCAGCACCAACAGGGGGATGAAGAATGAGCAGTTCTTC
NA,TRBV10-2,TRBJ1-5,NA,CASSDPTDNQPQHF,TGCGCCAGCAGTGATCCGACGGATAATCAACCCCAGCATTTT
NA,TRBV7-9,TRBJ1-1,NA,CASSLSFGNTEAFF,TGTGCCAGCAGCTTGAGTTTCGGGAACACTGAAGCTTTCTTT
TRBD2,TRBV14,TRBJ2-3,NA,CASSQGWTSGRRTDTQYF,TGTGCCAGCAGCCAAGGATGGACTAGCGGGAGGCGGACAGATACGCAGTATTTT
TRBD1,TRBV27,TRBJ1-5,NA,CASSPGTDLVQPQHF,TGTGCCAGCAGTCCCGGGACAGACCTGGTTCAGCCCCAGCATTTT
NA,TRBV5-5,TRBJ1-3,NA,CASSTGPSGNTIYF,TGTGCCAGCAGCACAGGACCGTCTGGAAACACCATATATTTT
TRBD1,TRBV20-1,TRBJ1-2,NA,CSASKATGWGNYGYTF,TGCAGTGCTAGTAAGGCGACAGGGTGGGGCAACTATGGCTACACCTTC
NA,TRBV2,TRBJ1-3,NA,CASSDVSSGNTIYF,TGTGCCAGCAGTGACGTTAGCTCTGGAAACACCATATATTTT
TRBD1,TRBV19,TRBJ1-5,NA,CASSIGPQGQPQHF,TGTGCCAGTAGTATAGGCCCACAGGGGCAGCCCCAGCATTTT
TRBD2,TRBV28,TRBJ2-5,NA,CASRDSGTRAETQYF,TGTGCCAGCAGGGACTCCGGGACTAGGGCAGAGACCCAGTACTTC
NA,TRBV23-1,TRBJ2-5,NA,CASSRPWASCYLFRWHKETQYF,TGCGCCAGCAGTCGGCCGTGGGCTAGTTGTTATCTCTTCCGCTGGCACAAAGAGACCCAGTACTTC